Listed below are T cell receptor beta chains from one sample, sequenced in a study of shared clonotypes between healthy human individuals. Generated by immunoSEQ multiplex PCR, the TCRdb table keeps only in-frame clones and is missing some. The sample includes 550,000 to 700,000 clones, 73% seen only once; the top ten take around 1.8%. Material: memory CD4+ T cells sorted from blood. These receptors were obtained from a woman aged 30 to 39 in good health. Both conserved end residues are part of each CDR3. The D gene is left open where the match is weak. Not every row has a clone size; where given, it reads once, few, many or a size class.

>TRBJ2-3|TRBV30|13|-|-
CAWRIHSTDTQYF
TGTGCCTGGAGAATCCATTCCACAGATACGCAGTATTTT
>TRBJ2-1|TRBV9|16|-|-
CASSPGIQNSYNEQFF
TGTGCCAGCAGCCCAGGGATTCAGAACTCCTACAATGAGCAGTTCTTC
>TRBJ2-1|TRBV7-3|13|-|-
CASSLVRYNEQFF
TGTGCCAGCAGCTTAGTCCGTTACAATGAGCAGTTCTTC
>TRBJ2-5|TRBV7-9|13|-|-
CASSLANGETQYF
TGTGCCAGCAGCTTAGCTAACGGGGAGACCCAGTACTTC
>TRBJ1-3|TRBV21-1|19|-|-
CASSNRDRGYPNSGNTIYF
TGTGCCAGCAGCAACCGGGACAGGGGCTACCCAAACTCTGGAAACACCATATATTTT
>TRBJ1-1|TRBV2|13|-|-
CASSMQENSEAFF
TGTGCCAGCAGCATGCAGGAGAACAGTGAAGCTTTCTTT
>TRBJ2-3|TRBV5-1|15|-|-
CASSLYHSTEDTQYF
TGCGCCAGCAGCCTCTACCACTCGACGGAAGATACGCAGTATTTT
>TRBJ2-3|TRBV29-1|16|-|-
CSVDRPGSYSGGTQYF
TGCAGCGTTGACCGACCCGGAAGTTATTCCGGAGGTACGCAGTATTTT
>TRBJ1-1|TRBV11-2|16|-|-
CASSPRLDFINTEAFF
TGTGCCAGCAGCCCGCGGTTAGACTTCATAAACACTGAAGCTTTCTTT
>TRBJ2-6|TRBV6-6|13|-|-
CASINSGANVLTF
TGTGCCAGCATCAACTCTGGGGCCAACGTCCTGACTTTC
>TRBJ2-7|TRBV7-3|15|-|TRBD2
CASSARTSGNYEQYF
TGTGCCAGCAGCGCCCGGACTAGCGGCAACTACGAGCAGTACTTC
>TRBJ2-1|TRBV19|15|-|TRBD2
CASSIVAGDYNEQFF
TGTGCCAGTAGTATCGTAGCGGGAGATTACAATGAGCAGTTCTTC
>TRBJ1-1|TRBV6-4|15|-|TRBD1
CASSAGQGADTEAFF
TGTGCCAGCAGTGCCGGACAGGGGGCGGACACTGAAGCTTTCTTT
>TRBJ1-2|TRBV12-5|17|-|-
CASGLVGIGQLNYGYTF
TGTGCTAGTGGTTTGGTAGGAATCGGACAATTGAACTATGGCTACACCTTC
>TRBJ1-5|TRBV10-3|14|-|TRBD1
CAISLDRGNQPQHF
TGTGCCATCAGCCTCGACAGGGGTAATCAGCCCCAGCATTTT
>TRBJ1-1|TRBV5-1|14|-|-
CASSFQPMNTEAFF
TGCGCCAGCAGCTTCCAGCCGATGAACACTGAAGCTTTCTTT
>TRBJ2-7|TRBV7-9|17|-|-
CASSTYVGRDSNYEQYF
TGTGCCAGCAGCACCTATGTGGGCCGGGACTCAAACTACGAGCAGTACTTC
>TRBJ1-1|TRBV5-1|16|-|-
CASSLVSSGLNTEAFF
TGCGCCAGCAGCTTGGTAAGTTCGGGTTTGAACACTGAAGCTTTCTTT
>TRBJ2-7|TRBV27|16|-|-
CASSSSRLVSSYEQYF
TGTGCCAGCAGTTCTTCACGACTAGTTAGCTCCTACGAGCAGTACTTC
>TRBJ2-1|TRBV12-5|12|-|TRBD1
CASGSRGNEQFF
TGTGCTAGTGGATCCAGGGGGAATGAGCAGTTCTTC
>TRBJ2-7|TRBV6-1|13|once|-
CASSNRDEYEQYF
TGTGCCAGCAGCAACCGGGACGAATACGAGCAGTACTTC
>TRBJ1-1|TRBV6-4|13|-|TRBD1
CASSVQGATEAFF
TGTGCCAGCAGTGTACAGGGGGCCACTGAAGCTTTCTTT
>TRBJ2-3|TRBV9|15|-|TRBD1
CASSVWTGGADTQYF
TGTGCCAGCAGCGTATGGACAGGGGGCGCAGATACGCAGTATTTT
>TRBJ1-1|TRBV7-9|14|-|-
CASSLPRGDTEAFF
TGTGCCAGCAGCTTACCCAGGGGAGACACTGAAGCTTTCTTT
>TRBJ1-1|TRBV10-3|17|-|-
CAISEGRGGRMNTEAFF
TGTGCCATCAGTGAGGGCAGGGGAGGAAGGATGAACACTGAAGCTTTCTTT
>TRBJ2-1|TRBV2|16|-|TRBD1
CASSEMGTGIDNEQFF
TGTGCCAGCAGTGAAATGGGGACAGGGATCGACAATGAGCAGTTCTTC
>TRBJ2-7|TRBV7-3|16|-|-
CASSLTGPASSYEQYF
TGTGCCAGCAGCTTAACGGGACCGGCGAGCTCCTACGAGCAGTACTTC
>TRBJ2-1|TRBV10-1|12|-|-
CASSHDYNEQFF
TGCGCCAGCAGCCACGATTACAATGAGCAGTTCTTC
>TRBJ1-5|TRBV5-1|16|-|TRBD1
CASSLDHRGPGQPQHF
TGCGCCAGCAGCTTGGATCACAGGGGGCCAGGTCAGCCCCAGCATTTT
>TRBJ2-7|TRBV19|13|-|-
CASSIRGEYEQYF
TGTGCCAGTAGTATACGGGGCGAGTACGAGCAGTACTTC
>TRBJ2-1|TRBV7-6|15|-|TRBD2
CASSHRLAENNEQFF
TGTGCCAGCAGCCACCGCCTAGCGGAGAACAATGAGCAGTTCTTC
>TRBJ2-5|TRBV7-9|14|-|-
CASSLTADQETQYF
TGTGCCAGCAGCTTGACAGCGGATCAAGAGACCCAGTACTTC
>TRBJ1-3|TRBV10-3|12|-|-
CAIGHSGNTIYF
TGTGCCATCGGACACTCTGGAAACACCATATATTTT
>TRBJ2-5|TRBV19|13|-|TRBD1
CASSIQDRGTQYF
TGTGCCAGTAGTATTCAGGACAGGGGGACCCAGTACTTC